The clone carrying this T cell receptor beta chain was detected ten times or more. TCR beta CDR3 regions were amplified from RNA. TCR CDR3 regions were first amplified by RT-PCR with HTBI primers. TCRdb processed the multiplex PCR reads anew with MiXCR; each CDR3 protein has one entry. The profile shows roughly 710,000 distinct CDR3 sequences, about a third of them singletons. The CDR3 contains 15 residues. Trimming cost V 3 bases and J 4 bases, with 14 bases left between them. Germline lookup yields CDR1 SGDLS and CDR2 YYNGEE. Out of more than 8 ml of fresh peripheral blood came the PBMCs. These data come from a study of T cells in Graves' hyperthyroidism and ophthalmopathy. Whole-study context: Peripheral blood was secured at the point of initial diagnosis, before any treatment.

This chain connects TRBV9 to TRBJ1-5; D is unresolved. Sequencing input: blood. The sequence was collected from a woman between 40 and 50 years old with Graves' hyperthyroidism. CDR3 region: CASSAGPASNQPQHF. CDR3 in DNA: TGTGCCAGCAGCGCCGGACCCGCCAGTAATCAGCCCCAGCATTTT.